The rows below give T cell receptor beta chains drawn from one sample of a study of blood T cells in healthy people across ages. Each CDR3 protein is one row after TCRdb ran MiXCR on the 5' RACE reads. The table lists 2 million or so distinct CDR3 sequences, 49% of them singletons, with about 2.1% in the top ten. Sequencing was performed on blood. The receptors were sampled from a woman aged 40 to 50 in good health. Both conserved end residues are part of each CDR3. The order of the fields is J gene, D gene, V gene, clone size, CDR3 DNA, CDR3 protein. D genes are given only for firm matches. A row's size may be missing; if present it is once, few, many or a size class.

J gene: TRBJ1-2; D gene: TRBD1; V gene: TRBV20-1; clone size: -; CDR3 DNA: TGCAGTACACCCACGGGACAGGGGGCGCTTGGCTACACCTTC; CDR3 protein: CSTPTGQGALGYTF
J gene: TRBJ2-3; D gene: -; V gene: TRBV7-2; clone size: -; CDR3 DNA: TGTGCCAGCAGCTCAGGACTCCATACGCAGTATTTT; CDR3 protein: CASSSGLHTQYF
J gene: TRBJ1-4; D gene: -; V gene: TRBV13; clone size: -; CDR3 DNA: TGTGCCACCGGGGGGTTGACGGTTAATGAAAAACTGTTTTTT; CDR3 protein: CATGGLTVNEKLFF
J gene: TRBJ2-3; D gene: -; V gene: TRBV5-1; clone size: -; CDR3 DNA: TGCGCCAGCAGCTGGGGCGGTATGGAGCCCCCACGACAGTATTTT; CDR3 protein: CASSWGGMEPPRQYF
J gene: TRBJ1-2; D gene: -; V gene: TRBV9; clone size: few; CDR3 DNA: TGTGCCAGCAGCGTAGTTATTAGCCATGGCTACACCTTC; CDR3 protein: CASSVVISHGYTF
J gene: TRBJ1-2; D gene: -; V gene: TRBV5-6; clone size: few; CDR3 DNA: TGTGCCAGCAGCGCCGGGAGTTCAAGGGGCTACACCTTC; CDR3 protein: CASSAGSSRGYTF
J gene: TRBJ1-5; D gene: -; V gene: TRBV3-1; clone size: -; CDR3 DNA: TGTGCCAGCAGCCAAGCGTCCTCTAATCAGCCCCAGCATTTT; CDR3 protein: CASSQASSNQPQHF
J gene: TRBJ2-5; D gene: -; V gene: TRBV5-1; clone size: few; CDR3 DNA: TGCGCCAGCAGCTTGGATGTAGTTGTGTGGGGCCAAGAGACCCAGTACTTC; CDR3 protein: CASSLDVVVWGQETQYF
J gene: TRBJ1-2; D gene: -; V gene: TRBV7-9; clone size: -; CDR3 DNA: TGTGCCAGCAGCTTAGCCCTCGGGGTGTCGGGGGTTGGCACTAACTATGGCTACACCTTC; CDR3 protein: CASSLALGVSGVGTNYGYTF
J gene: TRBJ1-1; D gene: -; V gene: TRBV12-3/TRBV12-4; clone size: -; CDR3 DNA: TGTGCCAGCACCCAGGGAATTGAAGCTTTCTTT; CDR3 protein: CASTQGIEAFF
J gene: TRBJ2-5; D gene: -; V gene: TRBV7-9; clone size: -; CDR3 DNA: TGTGCCAGCAGCCCGAGGAGCAACACCCAGTACTTC; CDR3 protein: CASSPRSNTQYF
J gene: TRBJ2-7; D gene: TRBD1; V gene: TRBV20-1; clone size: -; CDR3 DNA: TGCAGTGCCCCTCCGACGCCGGGACAGGGGAAGCAAACCTACGAGCAGTACTTC; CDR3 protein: CSAPPTPGQGKQTYEQYF
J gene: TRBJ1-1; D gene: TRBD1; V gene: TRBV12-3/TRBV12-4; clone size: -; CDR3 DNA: TGTGCCAGCAGCCAAACAGGGGGCGCGGACACTGAAGCTTTCTTT; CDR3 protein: CASSQTGGADTEAFF
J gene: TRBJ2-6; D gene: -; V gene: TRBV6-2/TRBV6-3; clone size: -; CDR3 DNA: TGTGCCAGCAGGCAAGGACGCGGCTCTGGGGCCAACGTCCTGACTTTC; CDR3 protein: CASRQGRGSGANVLTF
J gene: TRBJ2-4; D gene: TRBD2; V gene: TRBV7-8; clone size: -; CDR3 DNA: TGTGCCAGCAGCTCTAGCGGGGGGGCAAGTCGAAACATTCAGTACTTC; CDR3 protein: CASSSSGGASRNIQYF
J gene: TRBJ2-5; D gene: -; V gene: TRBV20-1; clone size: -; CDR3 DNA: TGCAGTGCTAGGGGACACCAAACTTTACAAGAGACCCAGTACTTC; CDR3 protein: CSARGHQTLQETQYF
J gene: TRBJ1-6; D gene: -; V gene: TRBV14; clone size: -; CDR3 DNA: TGTGCCAGCAGCCAGCTCCCGGGGAATTCACCCCTCCACTTT; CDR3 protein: CASSQLPGNSPLHF
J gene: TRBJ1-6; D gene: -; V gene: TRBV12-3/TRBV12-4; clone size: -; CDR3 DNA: TGTGCCAGCAGGGCGCGGGCCCATTCACCCCTCCACTTT; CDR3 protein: CASRARAHSPLHF
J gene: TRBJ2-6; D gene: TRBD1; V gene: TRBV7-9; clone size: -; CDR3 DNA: TGTGCCAGCAGCTCATGGGGACAGGGGGCGGCCTACTCTGGGGCCAACGTCCTGACTTTC; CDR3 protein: CASSSWGQGAAYSGANVLTF
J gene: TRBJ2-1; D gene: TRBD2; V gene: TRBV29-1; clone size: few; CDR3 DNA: TGCAGCGTTGTTTGGAGCGGCGGGGGGGCATCCTACAATGAGCAGTTCTTC; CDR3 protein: CSVVWSGGGASYNEQFF
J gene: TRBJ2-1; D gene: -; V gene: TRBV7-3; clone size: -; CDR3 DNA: TGTGCCAGCAGCAGGGACGGAGACAAGAATGAGCAGTTCTTC; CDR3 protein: CASSRDGDKNEQFF
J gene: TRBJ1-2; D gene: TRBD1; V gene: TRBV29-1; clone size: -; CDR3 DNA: TGCAGCGTTGGGGCAGGGGGTTTCTATGGCTACACCTTC; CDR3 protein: CSVGAGGFYGYTF
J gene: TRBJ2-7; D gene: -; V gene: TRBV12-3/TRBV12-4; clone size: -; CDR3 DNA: TGTGCCAGCGGAGATGACGAGCAGTACTTC; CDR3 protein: CASGDDEQYF
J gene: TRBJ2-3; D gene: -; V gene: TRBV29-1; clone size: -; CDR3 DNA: TGCAGCGCTGGGAGGACGAGCACAGATACGCAGTATTTT; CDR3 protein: CSAGRTSTDTQYF
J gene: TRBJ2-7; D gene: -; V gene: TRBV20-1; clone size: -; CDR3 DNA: TGCAGTGCTAGAGCGGGAAACGGTTACGAGCAGTACTTC; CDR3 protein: CSARAGNGYEQYF
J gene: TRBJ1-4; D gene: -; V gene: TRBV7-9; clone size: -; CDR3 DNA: TGTGCCAGCAGCTTAGTCCAGGGTGCTAATGAAAAACTGTTTTTT; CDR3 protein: CASSLVQGANEKLFF
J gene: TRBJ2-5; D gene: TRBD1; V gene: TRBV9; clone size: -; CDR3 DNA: TGTGCCAGCAGCGTAGGGGACAGTCGGGAGACCCAGTACTTC; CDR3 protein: CASSVGDSRETQYF
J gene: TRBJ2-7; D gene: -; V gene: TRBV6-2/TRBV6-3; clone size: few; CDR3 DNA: TGTGCCAGCAAGAAAACCGGGACACTCTCCTACGAGCAGTACTTC; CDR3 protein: CASKKTGTLSYEQYF
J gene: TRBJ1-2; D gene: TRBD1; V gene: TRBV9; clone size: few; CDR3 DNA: TGTGCCAGCAGCGTAGCCCCTACAGGGGACTACACCTTC; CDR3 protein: CASSVAPTGDYTF
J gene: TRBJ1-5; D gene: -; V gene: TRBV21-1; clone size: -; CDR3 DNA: TGTGCCAGCAGGAAAAAGGGACAGGGACCGGATCAGCCCCAGCATTTT; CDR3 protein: CASRKKGQGPDQPQHF
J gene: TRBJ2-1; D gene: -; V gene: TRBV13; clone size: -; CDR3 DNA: TGTGCCAGCAGCCCATTCGAGGGCTCCTACAATGAGCAGTTCTTC; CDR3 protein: CASSPFEGSYNEQFF
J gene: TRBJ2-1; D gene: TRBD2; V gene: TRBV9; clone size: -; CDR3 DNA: TGTGCCAGCAGCGCAGACGGGGGGGCCCAGCAGTTCTTC; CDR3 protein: CASSADGGAQQFF
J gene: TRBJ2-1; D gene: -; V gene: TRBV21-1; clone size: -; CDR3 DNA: TGTGCCAGCAGCAAAGGCGCCGGGACTAGCGGGGGGGAGACCTACAATGAGCAGTTCTTC; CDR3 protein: CASSKGAGTSGGETYNEQFF
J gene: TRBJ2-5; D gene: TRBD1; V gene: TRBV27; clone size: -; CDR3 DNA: TGTGCCAGCAGTCCGACAGGGGCCGCCCTTCAAGAGACCCAGTACTTC; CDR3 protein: CASSPTGAALQETQYF
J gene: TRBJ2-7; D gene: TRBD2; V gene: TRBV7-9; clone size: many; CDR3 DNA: TGTGCCAGCAGCTTAATCACTAGCGGGGGCTACGAGCAGTACTTC; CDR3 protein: CASSLITSGGYEQYF
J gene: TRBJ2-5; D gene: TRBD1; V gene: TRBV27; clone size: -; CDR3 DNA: TGTGCCAGCAGATCCCAGACAGGGGAAGAGACCCAGTACTTC; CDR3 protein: CASRSQTGEETQYF
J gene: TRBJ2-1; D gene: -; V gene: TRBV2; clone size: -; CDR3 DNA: TGTGCCAGCCTTTTCGATCAGATTACCTACAATGAGCAGTTCTTC; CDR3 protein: CASLFDQITYNEQFF
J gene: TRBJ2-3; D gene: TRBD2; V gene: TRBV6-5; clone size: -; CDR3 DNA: TGTGCCAGCAGTTACTATCTCGCGAGCGGGGGTCCAGATACGCAGTATTTT; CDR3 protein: CASSYYLASGGPDTQYF
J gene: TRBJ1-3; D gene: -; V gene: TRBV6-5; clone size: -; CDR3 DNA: TGTGCCAGCAGTTCTAGAAACACCATATATTTT; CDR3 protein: CASSSRNTIYF
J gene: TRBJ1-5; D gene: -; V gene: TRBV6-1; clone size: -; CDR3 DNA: TGTGCCAGCGGTGTGGAGGGGGAACAGCCCCAGCATTTT; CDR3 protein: CASGVEGEQPQHF
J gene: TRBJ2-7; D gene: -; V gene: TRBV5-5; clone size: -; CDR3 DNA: TGTGCCAGCAGCTTTCGACAGGACCACGAGCAGTACTTC; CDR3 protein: CASSFRQDHEQYF
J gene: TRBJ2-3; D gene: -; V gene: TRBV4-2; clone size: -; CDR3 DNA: TGTGCCAGCAGCCCCGAGGGGGGTAGGACAGATACGCAGTATTTT; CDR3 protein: CASSPEGGRTDTQYF
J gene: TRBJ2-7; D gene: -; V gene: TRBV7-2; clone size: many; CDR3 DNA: TGTGCCAGCAGTTTATCCCAGTATGAGCAGTACTTC; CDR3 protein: CASSLSQYEQYF
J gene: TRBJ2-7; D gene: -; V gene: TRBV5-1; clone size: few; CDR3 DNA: TGCGCCAGCAGCTTCCAGGGGCGGAACTACGAGCAGTACTTC; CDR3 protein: CASSFQGRNYEQYF
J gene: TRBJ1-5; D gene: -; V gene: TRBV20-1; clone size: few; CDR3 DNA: TGCAGTGCTAGCCAGGGAACCAATAGCAATCAGCCCCAGCATTTT; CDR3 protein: CSASQGTNSNQPQHF
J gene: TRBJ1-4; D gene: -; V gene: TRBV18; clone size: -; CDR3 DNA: TGTGCCAGCTCACCACAATTAGGACATGAAAAACTGTTTTTT; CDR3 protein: CASSPQLGHEKLFF
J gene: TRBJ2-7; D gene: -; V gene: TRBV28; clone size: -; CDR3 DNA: TGTGCCAGCAGCTTATCCCAATTTCTTGTCTACGAGCAGTACTTC; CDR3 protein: CASSLSQFLVYEQYF
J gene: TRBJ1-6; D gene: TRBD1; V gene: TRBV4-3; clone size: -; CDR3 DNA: TGCGCCAGCAGCCAAGGGACAGGTTCAATTGTTTCACCCCTCCACTTT; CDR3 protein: CASSQGTGSIVSPLHF
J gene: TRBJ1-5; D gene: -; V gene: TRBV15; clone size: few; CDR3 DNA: TGTGCCACCAGCAGACCCCCAGAGCCCCAGCATTTT; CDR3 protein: CATSRPPEPQHF
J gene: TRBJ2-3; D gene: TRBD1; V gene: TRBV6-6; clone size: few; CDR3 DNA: TGTGCCAGCAGTTACTCCACAGGGGGTGATACGCAGTATTTT; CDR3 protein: CASSYSTGGDTQYF
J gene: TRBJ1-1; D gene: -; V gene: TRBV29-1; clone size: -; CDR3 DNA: TGCAGCGTAAAGAGGAAGGGACTGAACACTGAAGCTTTCTTT; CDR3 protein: CSVKRKGLNTEAFF
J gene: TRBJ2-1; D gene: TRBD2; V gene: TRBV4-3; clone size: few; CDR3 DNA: TGCGCCAGCAGCCAAGAGGGGACTAGCGGGGGGTACAATGAGCAGTTCTTC; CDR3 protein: CASSQEGTSGGYNEQFF